This TCR beta chain was recorded in a study of CD8 T cells in ankylosing spondylitis. Broader study findings: Among TCR beta sequences, a motif of 7 to 9 highly homologous variants appeared characteristic of ankylosing spondylitis blood.

A remark on this clonotype: The antigen remains unidentified.

TCRdb called the 5' RACE reads again in MiXCR, with one record for every CDR3 protein. This sample carries roughly 300,000 distinct CDR3 sequences, 7% to 9% of them seen once, and the ten largest clones take roughly 14%. This CDR3 contains 14 residues. CDR1 and CDR2 (germline): DFQATT, SNEGSKA (reference sequence). Trimming left V 0 bases short and J 5 bases short, with 12 bases between. The gene calls are TRBV20-1 and TRBJ2-3, with TRBD2 as a possible D gene (6 bases). This clonotype originated in a male donor with ankylosing spondylitis. Sequenced input: blood, either unsorted or a sorted T cell fraction (not recorded which). The CDR3, as DNA: TGCAGTGCTAGAGATGGGGGGATAGGAGATACGCAGTATTTT. Its translation: CSARDGGIGDTQYF.